A single sample is the source of the 26 T cell receptor beta chains below, sequenced in a study of blood T cell repertoires in COVID-19. This table comes from immunoSEQ multiplex PCR, and its TCRdb copy is limited to in-frame clones, with some not included. The sample includes 250,000 to 350,000 clones, about 93% seen only once; the top ten take around 1.1%. The sequencing input was PBMCs or T cells enriched from blood (not recorded which). The source of these receptors is a woman between 25 and 40 years old who had recovered from COVID-19.

The chain joins TRBV29-1 to TRBJ1-2; maybe TRBD1 (5 bases). The CDR3 consists of 12 residues. Trimming removed 7 bases from V and 5 bases from J, with 14 bases in between. Per germline, CDR1 SQVTM and CDR2 ANQGSEA. The CDR3 is CSDRTGEYGYTF. CDR3 DNA sequence: TGCAGCGATCGGACGGGGGAATATGGCTACACCTTC.

This chain joins TRBV4-2 and TRBJ1-5, with D perhaps matching TRBD1 (6 bases). The CDR3 runs to 17 residues. The V and J ends lost 1 base and 3 bases respectively, with 16 bases between them. The germline gives CDR1 LGHNA, CDR2 YNFKEQ. The CDR3 is CASSQAVVQGINQPQHF. The CDR3 DNA is TGTGCCAGCAGCCAAGCGGTAGTACAGGGTATCAATCAGCCCCAGCATTTT.

CDR3 residues: CAIRPGGASVTDTQYF. The CDR3 DNA sequence: TGTGCCATCAGGCCTGGGGGGGCGAGCGTCACAGATACGCAGTATTTT. J is TRBJ2-3 and V is TRBV10-3; D is perhaps TRBD2 (7 bases). The CDR3 contains 16 residues. Germline V lookup: CDR1 ENHRY, CDR2 SYGVKD. The germline V and J ends were trimmed by 6 bases and 2 bases, with 18 bases remaining between them.

V usage is TRBV15 and J usage is TRBJ2-1; TRBD2 aligns across 7 bases. There are 15 residues in the CDR3. The V segment lost 1 base and the J segment 11 bases; nucleotides outside the gene matches: 11. Germline CDR1 is LNHNV and CDR2 is YYDKDF (reference sequence). DNA for the CDR3: TGTGCCACCAGCAGAGGGGTCGGGGGGACGAACCAGCAGTTCTTC. This encodes CATSRGVGGTNQQFF. Full variable domain (outside the CDR3, taken from reference TRBV15 and TRBJ2-1): DAMVIQNPRYQVTQFGKPVTLSCSQTLNHNVMYWYQQKSSQAPKLLFHYYDKDFNNEADTPDNFQSRRPNTSFCFLDIRSPGLGDTAMYLCATSRGVGGTNQQFFGPGTRLTVL.

This chain connects TRBV24-1 to TRBJ2-6; 9 bases agree with TRBD1. Germline lookup yields CDR1 KGHDR and CDR2 SFDVKD. This CDR3 is built from 20 residues. The junction had 13 bases not matched to a gene; V was cut back by 3 bases and J by 2 bases. The CDR3 spells CATSDKISGQGTAGANVLTF. CDR3 DNA: TGTGCCACCAGTGATAAAATTTCGGGACAGGGTACTGCTGGGGCCAACGTCCTGACTTTC.

This rearrangement joins TRBV3-1 (or the pseudogene TRBV3-2) to TRBJ1-1, with 8 bases fitting TRBD1. The CDR3 runs 14 residues. The V segment lost 3 bases and the J segment 10 bases; nucleotides outside the gene matches: 10. Germline V gene data show CDR1 as LGHDT and CDR2 as YNNKEL (reference sequence). The CDR3 loop is CASSHQTEDRGAFF. CDR3 coding DNA: TGTGCCAGCAGCCATCAAACGGAAGACAGGGGAGCTTTCTTT.

CDR3 DNA: TGTGCCAGCAGCCCCAGGGGGCATGATGAGCAGTTCTTC. Protein product: CASSPRGHDEQFF. The V and J genes are TRBV7-2 and TRBJ2-1; 8 nucleotides align to TRBD1. CDR3 size: 13 residues. Unmatched junction bases numbered 5, after V lost 5 bases and J lost 8 bases. The germline gives CDR1 SGHTA, CDR2 FQGNSA.

The genes are TRBV7-9 and TRBJ2-4; perhaps TRBD2 as D (5 bases). Germline-derived CDR1 and CDR2 are SEHNR and FQNEAQ (reference sequence). Trimming cost V 3 bases and J 7 bases, with 13 bases left between them. The CDR3 has 14 amino acids. The CDR3 DNA is TGTGCCAGCAGCTTCCTAGGGAGTGAGAACATTCAGTACTTC. The encoded protein is CASSFLGSENIQYF.

V gene TRBV18 combines with J gene TRBJ1-4; D unclear. Per the germline V gene, CDR1 is KGHSH and CDR2 is LQKENI. V was pared by 6 bases and J by 8 bases, with 13 bases between. CDR3 length: 13 residues. CDR3 DNA: TGTGCCAGCTCTTACGGCACAGAAGAAAAACTGTTTTTT. This codes for CASSYGTEEKLFF.

The chain is built from TRBV5-4 and TRBJ2-2; TRBD1 is a possible D gene (6 bases). This CDR3 is built from 17 residues. CDR1 and CDR2 (germline): SGHNT, YYREEE (reference sequence). Trimming removed 1 base from V and 1 base from J, with 14 bases in between. CDR3 protein: CASSLPWTAKNTGELFF. The CDR3 region has the DNA TGTGCCAGCAGCTTGCCGTGGACAGCTAAGAACACCGGGGAGCTGTTTTTT. Complete variable domain (other parts from reference TRBV5-4 and TRBJ2-2): ETGVTQSPTHLIKTRGQQVTLRCSSQSGHNTVSWYQQALGQGPQFIFQYYREEENGRGNFPPRFSGLQFPNYSSELNVNALELDDSALYLCASSLPWTAKNTGELFFGEGSRLTVL.

The chain links TRBV6-1 to TRBJ2-7, with 7 bases fitting TRBD2. This CDR3 comprises 17 residues. J gave up 1 base and V 1 base, and 10 bases lay outside the gene matches. From germline, CDR1 is MNHNS and CDR2 SASEGT. Here the CDR3 reads CASSEELIGLGSYEQYF. The CDR3 bases are TGTGCCAGCAGTGAAGAATTAATAGGACTAGGGTCCTACGAGCAGTACTTC.

The rearrangement joins TRBV15 to TRBJ1-2; D is perhaps TRBD1 (6 bases). The ends were cut back, 9 bases at V and 2 bases at J, with 16 bases in the middle. CDR1 and CDR2 (germline): LNHNV, YYDKDF (reference sequence). CDR3 length: 14 residues. CDR3 protein: CATRRTANNYGYTF. The CDR3 DNA follows: TGTGCCACGCGTAGGACAGCGAACAACTATGGCTACACCTTC. Variable domain in full (rest from reference TRBV15 and TRBJ1-2): DAMVIQNPRYQVTQFGKPVTLSCSQTLNHNVMYWYQQKSSQAPKLLFHYYDKDFNNEADTPDNFQSRRPNTSFCFLDIRSPGLGDTAMYLCATRRTANNYGYTFGSGTRLTVV.

This chain links TRBV9 with TRBJ2-3; TRBD2 is a possible D gene (6 bases). The CDR3 loop spans 15 amino acids. Germline values: CDR1 SGDLS, CDR2 YYNGEE. With 0 bases removed from V and 0 bases from J, the gap between germline ends came to 8 bases. DNA of the CDR3: TGTGCCAGCAGCGTAGGGCGGGGTAGCACAGATACGCAGTATTTT. This translates into CASSVGRGSTDTQYF.

This chain connects TRBV7-2 to TRBJ2-2; TRBD1 matches at 7 bases. The junction had 8 bases not matched to a gene; V was cut back by 4 bases and J by 6 bases. This CDR3 is 15 amino acids long. Germline V CDR1 and CDR2: SGHTA, FQGNSA. The CDR3 DNA reads as TGTGCCAGCAGCTCCCAAGGGGGCTCGGCCGGGGAGCTGTTTTTT. Protein: CASSSQGGSAGELFF.

J is TRBJ2-5 and V is TRBV5-4; TRBD2 aligns across 10 bases. The J segment lost 3 bases and the V segment lost 0 bases, leaving 5 bases of the junction unmatched. In germline, CDR1 is SGHNT, CDR2 YYREEE (reference sequence). The CDR3 has 16 amino acids. Here the CDR3 DNA reads TGTGCCAGCAGCTTGGCCCTAGCGGGAGCCAAAGAGACCCAGTACTTC. Encoded protein: CASSLALAGAKETQYF.

The chain is built from TRBV30 and TRBJ2-7; 9 positions match TRBD1. Germline-derived CDR1 and CDR2 are GTSNPN and SVGIG (reference sequence). CDR3 length: 14 residues. V lost 3 bases, J lost 9 bases, and 12 bases stayed unmatched. The DNA of the CDR3 is TGTGCCTGGAGCGCAGATTGGGACAGGGATCGGCAGTACTTC. This codes for CAWSADWDRDRQYF.

The chain uses TRBV27 and TRBJ1-4; D remains unclear. The CDR3 covers 14 residues. V lost 5 bases and J 9 bases, leaving 16 bases between the germline ends. Germline lookup yields CDR1 MNHEY and CDR2 SMNVEV (reference sequence). The CDR3 is CASSPTAGNQKLFF. In nucleotides, the CDR3 is TGTGCCAGCAGTCCGACCGCCGGGAACCAAAAACTGTTTTTT.

The CDR3 sequence is CASSLTGQFDYEQYF. Here the CDR3 DNA reads TGTGCCAGCAGCTTAACCGGACAGTTCGACTACGAGCAGTACTTC. The chain joins TRBV9 to TRBJ2-7, with a weak D call TRBD1 (6 bases). Germline V gene data show CDR1 as SGDLS and CDR2 as YYNGEE. The CDR3 spans 15 residues. Trimming stripped 4 bases from V and 3 bases from J, with 17 bases between.

The rearrangement joins TRBV6-5 to TRBJ2-3, with 8 bases matching TRBD1. CDR1 is MNHEY and CDR2 is SVGAGI in the germline V gene. The CDR3 runs to 13 residues. V lost 6 bases, J lost 5 bases, and 4 bases stayed unmatched. The CDR3 DNA sequence: TGTGCCAGCAGGCAGGGGGCGAGAGATACGCAGTATTTT. This gives the protein CASRQGARDTQYF.

The V gene is TRBV28, the J gene TRBJ1-2; 9 bases align to TRBD1. Per germline, CDR1 MDHEN and CDR2 SYDVKM. The CDR3 runs to 13 residues. Trimming at V came to 5 bases and at J to 8 bases, leaving 6 bases not matched to a gene. The CDR3 DNA reads TGTGCCAGCAGTCGACAGGGGGGATTGGGCTACACCTTC. Its translation is CASSRQGGLGYTF.

The gene calls are TRBV28 and TRBJ2-1; weak D call: TRBD1 (6 bases). V was clipped by 6 bases and J by 7 bases, with 19 bases between them. The CDR3 totals 15 residues. The germline V gene encodes CDR1 MDHEN and CDR2 SYDVKM. The CDR3 loop reads CASRHREWSGNEQFF. The DNA of the CDR3 is TGTGCCAGCAGACACAGGGAATGGAGTGGGAATGAGCAGTTCTTC.

This chain connects TRBV9 to TRBJ1-6; TRBD1 agrees at 7 bases. The V segment lost 3 bases and the J segment 7 bases; nucleotides outside the gene matches: 10. The CDR3 is made up of 16 amino acids. Germline V gene sequence: CDR1 SGDLS, CDR2 YYNGEE. CDR3 region: CASSATGTAVNSPLHF. The CDR3 DNA reads TGTGCCAGCAGCGCGACAGGGACAGCAGTAAATTCACCCCTCCACTTT.

The chain employs TRBV29-1 and TRBJ2-5; the match to TRBD1 covers 9 bases. Germline trimming cut 6 bases from V and 7 bases from J; bases unmatched to any gene: 12. This CDR3 comprises 14 residues. Germline CDR1 and CDR2: SQVTM and ANQGSEA. The CDR3 region is CSVPDGTGRVTQYF. CDR3 bases: TGCAGCGTACCTGACGGGACAGGGCGTGTGACCCAGTACTTC. Together with reference TRBV29-1 and TRBJ2-5, the CDR3 gives the full variable domain: SAVISQKPSRDICQRGTSLTIQCQVDSQVTMMFWYRQQPGQSLTLIATANQGSEATYESGFVIDKFPISRPNLTFSTLTVSNMSPEDSSIYLCSVPDGTGRVTQYFGPGTRLLVL.

The chain recombines TRBV6-5 with TRBJ1-5, with 7 bases aligning to TRBD1. In germline, CDR1 is MNHEY, CDR2 SVGAGI. This CDR3 has 16 residues. V dropped 4 bases and J dropped 2; count of bases not matched to a gene: 8. CDR3 sequence: CASSSQGGTGNQPQHF. In nucleotides, the CDR3 is TGTGCCAGCAGTTCTCAAGGGGGCACTGGCAATCAGCCCCAGCATTTT.

The chain uses TRBV18 and TRBJ2-7; D possibly corresponds to TRBD1 (5 bases). The CDR3 loop spans 14 amino acids. The V gene lost 3 bases and the J gene lost 6 bases, with 15 bases spanning the gap. Looked up from germline, CDR1 is KGHSH and CDR2 is LQKENI. In nucleotides, the CDR3 is TGTGCCAGCTCACCTCCCCGAAGGGGCTCCGAGCAGTACTTC. It specifies CASSPPRRGSEQYF.

This chain links TRBV7-6 with TRBJ2-5, with 11 bases that match TRBD2. Germline V gene sequence: CDR1 SGHVS, CDR2 FNYEAQ. CDR3 length equals 16 residues. V lost 4 bases, J lost 1 base, and 5 bases stayed unmatched. CDR3 sequence: CASSSPTSGIQETQYF. The CDR3 DNA is TGTGCCAGCAGCTCCCCGACTAGCGGGATCCAAGAGACCCAGTACTTC.